In its sample, the clone carrying this TCR beta chain was seen a few times. Its matching antigen is unknown. The germline gene is not matched at one end of the junction; a read error may be the cause. The study ran its PCR with 60 Vbeta and 13 Jbeta primers. Sequenced by immunoSEQ multiplex PCR; TCRdb stores in-frame clones only, minus some. The sample has approximately 150,000 clones, approximately 57% seen once; the top ten hold approximately 1.8%. This sample was included in a study of cytomegalovirus exposure and HLA in healthy donors. Points from the study as a whole: Earlier analysis looked at TCR beta V segments, and most were productive about 87% or about 30% of the time. Under in vitro conditions, a few CMV-associated chains were confirmed as specific for CMV antigens. Roughly uniform sequencing depth across donors was assumed, possibly incorrectly.

CDR3 length: 16 amino acids. The germline V gene has CDR1 LGHNA and CDR2 YSLEER. The chain employs TRBV4-3 and TRBJ1-2; D not certain. The clonotype was recovered from a male donor in good health and CMV-seronegative. Sequencing was done on a sample of PBMCs. The CDR3 DNA is TGCGCCAGCAGCCAAGATTTAGACGGGAATCGCTATGGCTACCCCTTC. Protein: CASSQDLDGNRYGYPF.